The 3 T cell receptor beta chains presented below share a single source sample, sequenced in a study of blood T cell repertoires in COVID-19. Clones were sequenced by immunoSEQ multiplex PCR, and TCRdb holds only the in-frame ones, with some missing. The sample lists approximately 68,000 clones; around nine tenths were seen once. Sequenced input: peripheral blood. These receptors came from a woman aged 60-70 years with acute or convalescent COVID-19.

The V gene is TRBV4-1, the J gene TRBJ1-5; maybe TRBD1 (5 bases). The germline gives CDR1 MGHRA, CDR2 YSYEKL. CDR3 size: 16 residues. V was cut by 1 base and J by 6 bases, with 16 bases left in between. DNA for the CDR3: TGCGCCAGCAGCCAAGTAAGCCAGGGTTTTGGTCAGCCCCAGCATTTT. Amino acids: CASSQVSQGFGQPQHF.

The chain links TRBV4-1 to TRBJ1-5; maybe TRBD1 (5 bases). Trimming cost V 1 base and J 8 bases, with 15 bases left between them. This CDR3 is built from 15 residues. CDR1 is MGHRA, CDR2 YSYEKL, per germline. Written as DNA, the CDR3 is TGCGCCAGCAGCCAAGTCGACAGCCTCTCGGAGCCCCAGCATTTT. Translated, it gives CASSQVDSLSEPQHF.

The chain has TRBV28 and TRBJ1-1, with D uncertain. V was cut by 6 bases and J by 4 bases, with 15 bases left in between. CDR1 and CDR2 (germline): MDHEN, SYDVKM. This CDR3 contains 14 residues. DNA for the CDR3: TGTGCCAGCAGACCCTCCCGGGTGGGCACTGAAGCTTTCTTT. Protein sequence: CASRPSRVGTEAFF.